This TCR beta chain was retrieved from a study of T-cell reconstitution after alpha-beta-depleted transplantation in children. Regarding the study as a whole: In patients about two months after transplant, alpha-beta T cells reportedly arose from several hundred expanded graft clones.

Unique molecular identifiers were used in preparing the TCRbeta library. TCRdb analysed the PCR reads with MiXCR anew, one entry per CDR3 protein. The data contain hundreds of thousands of distinct CDR3 sequences, about 9.9% of them singletons. This CDR3 spans 16 amino acids. Germline V gene data show CDR1 as LNHNV and CDR2 as YYDKDF (reference sequence). V lost 0 bases and J 0 bases, leaving 10 bases between the germline ends. This clonotype was counted many times. Its antigen remains unknown. The rearrangement links TRBV15 to TRBJ2-3; D remains unclear. The clonotype comes from a male patient between 2 and 15 years old who had a stem cell transplant for chronic granulomatous disease, so the T cells may come from the graft donor. This specimen consisted of peripheral blood, obtained 180 days after TCRalphabeta/CD19-depleted stem cell transplant. CDR3: CATSRDHLDSTDTQYF. The DNA for the CDR3 is TGTGCCACCAGCAGAGATCATCTCGACAGCACAGATACGCAGTATTTT.